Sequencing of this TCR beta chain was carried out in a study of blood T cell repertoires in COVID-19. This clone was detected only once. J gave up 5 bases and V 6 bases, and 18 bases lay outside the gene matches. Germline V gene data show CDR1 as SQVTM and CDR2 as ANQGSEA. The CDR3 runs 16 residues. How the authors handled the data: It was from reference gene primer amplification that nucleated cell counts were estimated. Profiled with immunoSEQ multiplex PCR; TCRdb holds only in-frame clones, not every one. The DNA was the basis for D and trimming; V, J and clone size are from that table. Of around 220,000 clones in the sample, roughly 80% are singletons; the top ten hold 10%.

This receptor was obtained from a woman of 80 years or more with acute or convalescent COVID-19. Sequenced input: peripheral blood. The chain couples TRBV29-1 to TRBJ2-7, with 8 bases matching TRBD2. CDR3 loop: CSVAETQSGGSDEQYF. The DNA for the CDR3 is TGCAGCGTCGCCGAAACCCAAAGCGGGGGCTCAGACGAGCAGTACTTC.